The 23 T cell receptor beta chains listed next were all sequenced from one sample in a study of blood T cell repertoires in COVID-19. Data came from immunoSEQ multiplex PCR; TCRdb stores just in-frame clones and leaves some out. The sample carries about 110,000 clones, over 75% recorded once. Material for sequencing was peripheral blood. These receptor sequences come from a human donor in a cohort sampled during active COVID-19.

The chain couples TRBV2 to TRBJ1-2; 7 bases line up with TRBD1. The V gene end was trimmed by 5 bases and the J gene end by 5 bases; junction bases not matched to a gene: 8. The length of the CDR3 is 14 residues. The germline CDR1 and CDR2 sequences are SNHLY and FYNNEI. The CDR3 DNA follows: TGTGCCAGCAGTCGACAGGGAGTAGAGTATGGCTACACCTTC. This encodes CASSRQGVEYGYTF.

This rearrangement joins TRBV2 to TRBJ2-7; the D gene is possibly TRBD2 (6 bases). This CDR3 is built from 17 residues. V was pared by 2 bases and J by 2 bases, with 19 bases between. The V gene's germline CDR1 is SNHLY and CDR2 FYNNEI. CDR3 nucleotide sequence: TGTGCCAGCAGTGAATTGGCGTTGGGGGGTCCCACCTACGAGCAGTACTTC. As protein: CASSELALGGPTYEQYF.

This rearrangement joins TRBV7-2 to TRBJ1-1, with D possibly TRBD1 on 5 matching bases. In germline, CDR1 is SGHTA, CDR2 FQGNSA. The CDR3 totals 14 residues. Trimming took 5 bases from V and 4 from J, leaving 14 bases between them. This CDR3 reads CASSVGGESTEAFF. The CDR3 DNA reads as TGTGCCAGCAGCGTGGGGGGGGAGAGCACTGAAGCTTTCTTT.

V usage is TRBV3-1 (or the pseudogene TRBV3-2) and J usage is TRBJ1-2, with TRBD1 matching over 9 bases. V trimming: 1 base; J trimming: 6 bases; junction bases outside the gene matches: 12. The CDR3 length is 17 residues. The germline V gene has CDR1 LGHDT and CDR2 YNNKEL (reference sequence). The CDR3 loop reads CASSQGPPATGGHGYTF. The CDR3 coding sequence is TGTGCCAGCAGCCAAGGCCCCCCTGCTACAGGGGGCCATGGCTACACCTTC.

This chain uses TRBV15 with TRBJ1-2; D not resolved. CDR3 length equals 15 residues. Germline CDR1 and CDR2: LNHNV and YYDKDF (reference sequence). V lost 0 bases, J lost 4 bases, and 12 bases lay in between. CDR3 bases: TGTGCCACCAGCAGAGAGGTGCAGGAATTCTATGGCTACACCTTC. It yields the protein CATSREVQEFYGYTF.

This clone appeared once. The V gene is TRBV6-6, the J gene TRBJ2-3; 7 nucleotides align to TRBD1. There are 13 residues in the CDR3. Germline-derived CDR1 and CDR2 are MNHNY and SVGAGI (reference sequence). V lost 7 bases and J lost 1; bases outside the gene matches: 2. CDR3 in amino acids: CASTDRGTDTQYF. CDR3 nucleotide sequence: TGTGCCAGCACTGACAGGGGCACAGATACGCAGTATTTT.

The chain combines TRBV6-5 with TRBJ2-5, with 7 bases identical to TRBD1. The CDR3 is 14 amino acids. Per germline, CDR1 MNHEY and CDR2 SVGAGI. Trimming took 7 bases from V and 4 from J; bases not matched to a gene: 9. CDR3 residues: CASTRGLLLETQYF. CDR3 nucleotides: TGTGCCAGCACAAGGGGGCTACTGTTAGAGACCCAGTACTTC.

This clone was recorded once. The chain links TRBV4-2 to TRBJ1-4, with 7 nucleotides matching TRBD1. Germline loops: CDR1 LGHNA, CDR2 YNFKEQ. The CDR3 extends over 17 amino acids. J was trimmed by 0 bases and V by 4 bases; bases with no gene match: 8. The CDR3 spells CASSPGQSSATNEKLFF. The CDR3 nucleotides are TGTGCCAGCAGCCCGGGACAGTCATCTGCAACTAATGAAAAACTGTTTTTT.

The table lists this clone with a few counts. Here the CDR3 reads CASSLAGGTANTEAFF. DNA of the CDR3: TGCGCCAGCAGCTTGGCCGGCGGGACTGCGAACACTGAAGCTTTCTTT. The chain carries TRBV5-1 and TRBJ1-1; the D gene is possibly TRBD1 (5 bases). In germline, CDR1 is SGHRS, CDR2 YFSETQ. Trimming took off 0 bases at V and 1 base at J, with 13 bases between the two ends. The CDR3 is 16 residues long.

The gene calls are TRBV4-2 and TRBJ2-7; TRBD2 agrees at 7 bases. Germline-derived CDR1 and CDR2 are LGHNA and YNFKEQ. The CDR3 totals 15 residues. Trimming at V came to 1 base and at J to 4 bases, leaving 7 bases not matched to a gene. The CDR3 is CASSQARGETYEQYF. The CDR3 coding sequence is TGTGCCAGCAGCCAAGCTCGGGGGGAAACATACGAGCAGTACTTC.

J is TRBJ1-5 and V is TRBV7-9, with D possibly being TRBD1 (6 bases). Germline V gene sequence: CDR1 SEHNR, CDR2 FQNEAQ (reference sequence). This CDR3 has 16 amino acids. The ends were cut back, 4 bases at V and 2 bases at J, with 15 bases in the middle. CDR3 coding DNA: TGTGCCAGCAGCTCTAACAGGGCGGGTGGCAATCAGCCCCAGCATTTT. Residues: CASSSNRAGGNQPQHF.

The genes are TRBV6-6 and TRBJ2-1, with a possible D match to TRBD1 (5 bases). This CDR3 comprises 16 residues. The V gene lost 0 bases and the J gene lost 2 bases, with 11 bases spanning the gap. Germline lookup yields CDR1 MNHNY and CDR2 SVGAGI (reference sequence). The CDR3 DNA reads as TGTGCCAGCAGTTACTCGAAGGGGCCTACCTACAATGAGCAGTTCTTC. Translating it yields CASSYSKGPTYNEQFF.

The V gene is TRBV27, the J gene TRBJ1-6, with 8 bases lining up with TRBD1. The V gene's germline CDR1 is MNHEY and CDR2 SMNVEV (reference sequence). The CDR3 has 17 residues. V was clipped by 4 bases and J by 0 bases; unmatched bases: 5. CDR3 sequence: CASSSRTGSSYNSPLHF. The CDR3 nucleotides read TGTGCCAGCAGTTCTCGGACAGGGAGCTCCTATAATTCACCCCTCCACTTT.

This clone was seen more than once but under ten times. The chain employs TRBV18 and TRBJ1-4; 8 nucleotides line up with TRBD1. V shed 6 bases and J 0 bases; nucleotides not matched to a gene: 3. The germline CDR1 and CDR2 sequences are KGHSH and LQKENI. The CDR3 has 15 residues. The CDR3 region is CASSLDRATNEKLFF. Here the CDR3 DNA reads TGTGCCAGCTCGTTGGACAGGGCAACTAATGAAAAACTGTTTTTT. Variable domain in full (rest from reference TRBV18 and TRBJ1-4): NAGVMQNPRHLVRRRGQEARLRCSPMKGHSHVYWYRQLPEEGLKFMVYLQKENIIDESGMPKERFSAEFPKEGPSILRIQQVVRGDSAAYFCASSLDRATNEKLFFGSGTQLSVL.

The rearrangement joins TRBV5-1 to TRBJ2-1; D is perhaps TRBD1 (5 bases). The CDR3 sequence is 15 residues long. Germline values: CDR1 SGHRS, CDR2 YFSETQ. The ends were cut back, 4 bases at V and 7 bases at J, with 18 bases in the middle. The CDR3 bases are TGCGCCAGCAGCCCCGGTCAGGGTACTGGGAATGAGCAGTTCTTC. Its protein is CASSPGQGTGNEQFF.

The CDR3 region is CASSPPVGIHEQYF. The CDR3, as DNA: TGTGCCAGCAGCCCCCCCGTCGGGATCCACGAGCAGTACTTC. The chain carries TRBV11-2 and TRBJ2-7, with TRBD2 as a possible D gene (5 bases). Per the germline V gene, CDR1 is SGHAT and CDR2 is FQNNGV. The V and J ends lost 5 bases and 5 bases respectively, with 16 bases between them. This CDR3 contains 14 residues.

This chain links TRBV19 with TRBJ2-2; 8 bases are a match to TRBD2. J was trimmed by 6 bases and V by 5 bases; bases with no gene match: 5. The CDR3 totals 14 residues. Germline loops: CDR1 LNHDA, CDR2 SQIVND (reference sequence). The CDR3 here is CASSPGGYPGELFF. The CDR3 nucleotides are TGTGCCAGTAGTCCGGGAGGGTATCCCGGGGAGCTGTTTTTT. The full variable domain, with the rest looked up from reference TRBV19 and TRBJ2-2, is DGGITQSPKYLFRKEGQNVTLSCEQNLNHDAMYWYRQDPGQGLRLIYYSQIVNDFQKGDIAEGYSVSREKKESFPLTVTSAQKNPTAFYLCASSPGGYPGELFFGEGSRLTVL.

Here the CDR3 DNA reads TGCGCCAGCAGCCCTAGACCACCTAATGAAAAACTGTTTTTT. The encoded protein is CASSPRPPNEKLFF. The chain has TRBV5-1 and TRBJ1-4; the D is unclear. The V gene's germline CDR1 is SGHRS and CDR2 YFSETQ. This CDR3 is 14 amino acids long. Trimming cost V 4 bases and J 3 bases, with 10 bases left between them.

The chain links TRBV7-2 to TRBJ2-7, with D perhaps TRBD1 (6 bases). The V end was cut by 5 bases, the J end by 4 bases, with 12 bases between. Germline V CDR1 and CDR2: SGHTA, FQGNSA. The CDR3 spans 13 residues. In DNA, the CDR3 is TGTGCCAGCAGCCCGGACAGAACGTACGAGCAGTACTTC. This encodes CASSPDRTYEQYF.

This clone appeared a single time. This chain uses TRBV7-9 with TRBJ1-3; TRBD1 might be the D (6 bases). The CDR3 consists of 15 residues. The germline CDR1 and CDR2 sequences are SEHNR and FQNEAQ (reference sequence). V was clipped by 5 bases and J by 4 bases, with 15 bases between them. The CDR3 nucleotides are TGTGCCAGCAGCCGGGTATCAGGGGCCGGAAACACCATATATTTT. Translated, it gives CASSRVSGAGNTIYF.

This chain uses TRBV5-1 with TRBJ2-2, with D perhaps TRBD2 (5 bases). The CDR3 extends over 12 amino acids. V was shortened by 4 bases and J by 7 bases, with 8 bases between the two germline ends. CDR1 and CDR2 from the germline V gene are SGHRS and YFSETQ. The CDR3 is CASSLRDGELFF. In DNA, the CDR3 is TGCGCCAGCAGCCTCCGGGACGGGGAGCTGTTTTTT. Variable domain in full (rest from reference TRBV5-1 and TRBJ2-2): KAGVTQTPRYLIKTRGQQVTLSCSPISGHRSVSWYQQTPGQGLQFLFEYFSETQRNKGNFPGRFSGRQFSNSRSEMNVSTLELGDSALYLCASSLRDGELFFGEGSRLTVL.

In DNA form, the CDR3 reads TGTGCCAGCAGTCCCGGGGCTGGGGCCAACGTCCTGACTTTC. Protein: CASSPGAGANVLTF. The chain combines TRBV6-5 with TRBJ2-6, with a possible D match to TRBD2 (5 bases). Per germline, CDR1 MNHEY and CDR2 SVGAGI. V lost 5 bases and J lost 2, with 7 bases in between. CDR3 length: 14 amino acids.

CDR3 in amino acids: CASSLGHRSGANVLTF. The CDR3 region has the DNA TGTGCCAGCAGCTTGGGACACCGCTCTGGGGCCAACGTCCTGACTTTC. This chain joins TRBV5-5 and TRBJ2-6; no firm D call. Trimming took 0 bases from V and 0 from J, leaving 7 bases between them. Per germline, CDR1 SGHKS and CDR2 YYEKEE (reference sequence). This CDR3 comprises 16 residues.